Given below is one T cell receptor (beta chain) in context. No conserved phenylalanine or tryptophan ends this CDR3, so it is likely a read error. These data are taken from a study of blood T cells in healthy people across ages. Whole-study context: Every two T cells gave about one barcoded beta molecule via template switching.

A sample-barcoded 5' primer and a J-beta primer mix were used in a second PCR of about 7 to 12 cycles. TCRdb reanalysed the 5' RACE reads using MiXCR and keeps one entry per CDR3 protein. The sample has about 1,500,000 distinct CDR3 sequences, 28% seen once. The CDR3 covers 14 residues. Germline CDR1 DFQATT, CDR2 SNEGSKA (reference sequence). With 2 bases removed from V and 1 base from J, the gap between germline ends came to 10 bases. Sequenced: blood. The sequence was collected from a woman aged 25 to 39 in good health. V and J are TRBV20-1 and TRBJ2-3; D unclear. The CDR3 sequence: CSARPPTGTDTQYL. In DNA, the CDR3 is TGCAGTGCTAGACCACCGACCGGCACAGATACGCAGTATTTG.